The source of this TCR beta chain is a study of human T cells and chemical hapten exposure. At the level of the study: A 2 cm by 2 cm inner upper arm patch received 2% DPC for sensitization. Study observations and caveats: More PT1 expanded TCRs went with higher patch test scores.

The time point: patch test 3, about 24 weeks after DPC sensitization. The treatment was: therapeutic diphenylcyclopropenone sensitization with weekly scalp DPC. The study enrolled 18 to 70-year-old alopecia patients suitable for DPC. Unfractionated whole blood was the source of the extracted total RNA. Each CDR3 protein gets one entry after TCRdb re-called the RACE reads with MiXCR. The sample records about 120,000 distinct CDR3 sequences, around 10% being singletons. With respect to this clonotype: The antigen is undetermined.

Losses at the gene ends were 4 bases for V and 1 base for J; bases not matched to a gene: 8. CDR1 and CDR2 from the germline V gene are SEHNR and FQNEAQ (reference sequence). The CDR3 has 16 residues. This clonotype originated in a woman between 45 and 60 years old with alopecia areata. Some clones in this sample may be carry-over from other donors' samples. The chain links TRBV7-9 to TRBJ2-3; 7 nucleotides align to TRBD1. The specimen was whole blood, collected in connection with sensitization to the hapten diphenylcyclopropenone (DPC). CDR3 amino acids: CASSSPLQGGTDTQYF. Here the CDR3 DNA reads TGTGCCAGCAGCTCGCCTCTCCAGGGGGGCACAGATACGCAGTATTTT.